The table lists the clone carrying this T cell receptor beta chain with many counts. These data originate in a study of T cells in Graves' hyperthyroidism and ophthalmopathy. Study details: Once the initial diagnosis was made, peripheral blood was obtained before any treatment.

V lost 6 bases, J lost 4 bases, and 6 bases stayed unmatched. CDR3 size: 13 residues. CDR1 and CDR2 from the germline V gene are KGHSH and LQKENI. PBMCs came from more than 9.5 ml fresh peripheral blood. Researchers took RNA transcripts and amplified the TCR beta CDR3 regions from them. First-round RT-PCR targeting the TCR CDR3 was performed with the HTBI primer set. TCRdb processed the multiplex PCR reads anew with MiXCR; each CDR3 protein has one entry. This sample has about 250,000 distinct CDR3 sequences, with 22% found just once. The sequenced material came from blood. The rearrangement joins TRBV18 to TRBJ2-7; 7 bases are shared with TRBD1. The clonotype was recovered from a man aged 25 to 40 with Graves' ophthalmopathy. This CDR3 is CASSLRDRYEQYF. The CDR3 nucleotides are TGTGCCAGCTCCCTCCGGGACAGATACGAGCAGTACTTC.